The 6 T cell receptor beta chains reported below all come from one sample, sequenced in a study of blood T cell repertoires in COVID-19. Here immunoSEQ multiplex PCR was the method, and the copy in TCRdb shows in-frame clones only, minus some. The sample shows roughly 170,000 clones, roughly 85% of them seen only once. The specimen was peripheral blood. The receptors were gathered from a woman aged 70-85 years with acute or convalescent COVID-19.

This clone was found a few times. J is TRBJ1-5 and V is TRBV28; 7 bases are a match to TRBD1. Germline lookup yields CDR1 MDHEN and CDR2 SYDVKM. After removal of 6 bases from V and 11 bases from J, the junction contained 10 bases not matched to a gene. The CDR3 has 13 amino acids. CDR3 loop: CASRQGGMTAQHF. The DNA of the CDR3 is TGTGCCAGCAGGCAGGGGGGAATGACAGCCCAGCATTTT.

The gene calls are TRBV7-9 and TRBJ2-2, with D maybe TRBD2 (6 bases). The length of the CDR3 is 16 residues. The V and J ends lost 0 bases and 9 bases respectively, with 17 bases between them. Germline V gene sequence: CDR1 SEHNR, CDR2 FQNEAQ (reference sequence). CDR3 protein: CASSLAGGYGHRELFF. The CDR3 DNA is TGTGCCAGCAGCTTAGCCGGAGGGTATGGGCACCGGGAGCTGTTTTTT. Based on the CDR3 plus reference TRBV7-9 and TRBJ2-2, the full variable domain is DTGVSQNPRHKITKRGQNVTFRCDPISEHNRLYWYRQTLGQGPEFLTYFQNEAQLEKSRLLSDRFSAERPKGSFSTLEIQRTEQGDSAMYLCASSLAGGYGHRELFFGEGSRLTVL.

The V gene is TRBV15, the J gene TRBJ2-1; 7 positions match TRBD2. V lost 5 bases, J lost 0 bases, and 7 bases stayed unmatched. CDR3 length equals 16 residues. Germline-derived CDR1 and CDR2 are LNHNV and YYDKDF (reference sequence). CDR3 sequence reads: CATSGNRDYSYNEQFF. Written as DNA, the CDR3 is TGTGCCACCAGCGGGAACCGGGACTACTCCTACAATGAGCAGTTCTTC.

The chain couples TRBV7-2 to TRBJ2-7; 10 nucleotides match TRBD2. The junction had 5 bases not matched to a gene; V was cut back by 2 bases and J by 1 base. Germline V gene lookup returns CDR1 SGHTA and CDR2 FQGNSA. The CDR3 runs 16 residues. In DNA form, the CDR3 reads TGTGCCAGCAGCTTAACCGGGACTAGCGAATCCTACGAGCAGTACTTC. Its protein product is CASSLTGTSESYEQYF.

The CDR3 sequence: CASSYTKNEQFF. The CDR3 DNA reads TGTGCCAGCAGCTATACTAAGAATGAGCAGTTCTTC. The genes are TRBV9 and TRBJ2-1, with D unclear. Germline CDR1 is SGDLS and CDR2 is YYNGEE. This CDR3 has 12 amino acids. The V and J ends lost 4 bases and 7 bases respectively, with 9 bases between them.

This chain joins TRBV9 and TRBJ2-1; D uncertain. Deletions cut 5 bases from V and 0 bases from J, with 12 bases between. This CDR3 is 15 amino acids long. The germline CDR1 and CDR2 sequences are SGDLS and YYNGEE. CDR3 residues: CASSPTGGSYNEQFF. The DNA of the CDR3 is TGTGCCAGCAGTCCCACCGGCGGCTCCTACAATGAGCAGTTCTTC.